This TCR beta chain was sequenced during a study of Ad26.COV2.S vaccination and SARS-CoV-2 variants. The overall study: Enrollment placed the donor in the COV1001 Ad26.COV2.S trial arm. Study-level findings and limits: Comparable non-spike TCR breadth was observed in vaccine and placebo recipients.

Treatment of the sample: around 19 received Ad26.COV2.S at low or high dose, single or two shots; about 5 received placebo; per-sample allocation not given. Specimens were obtained on day 63 following the first vaccine or placebo injection. Whoever gave the sample was an adult aged 18-55 years in Boston. Built on an Ad26 vector, the vaccine expressed Wuhan-strain SARS-CoV-2 spike. About this clone itself: The antigen remains unidentified.

The assay was immunoSEQ multiplex PCR, and TCRdb's table has in-frame clones only and misses some. The sample lists roughly 240,000 clones, 88% seen once, with approximately 11% in the top ten. The TCR sequence derives from a person aged 18-65 years who received the Ad26.COV2.S COVID-19 vaccine or a placebo. The input for sequencing was peripheral blood, taken in a trial of Ad26.COV2.S vaccine versus placebo.

CDR3: CASSASAVTSSYEQYF. DNA of the CDR3: TGTGCCAGCAGCGCCTCGGCCGTTACCAGCTCCTACGAGCAGTACTTC. The chain has TRBV9 and TRBJ2-7; D not resolved. The CDR3 is made up of 16 amino acids. The germline CDR1 and CDR2 sequences are SGDLS and YYNGEE. Trimming took off 3 bases at V and 0 bases at J, with 16 bases between the two ends.